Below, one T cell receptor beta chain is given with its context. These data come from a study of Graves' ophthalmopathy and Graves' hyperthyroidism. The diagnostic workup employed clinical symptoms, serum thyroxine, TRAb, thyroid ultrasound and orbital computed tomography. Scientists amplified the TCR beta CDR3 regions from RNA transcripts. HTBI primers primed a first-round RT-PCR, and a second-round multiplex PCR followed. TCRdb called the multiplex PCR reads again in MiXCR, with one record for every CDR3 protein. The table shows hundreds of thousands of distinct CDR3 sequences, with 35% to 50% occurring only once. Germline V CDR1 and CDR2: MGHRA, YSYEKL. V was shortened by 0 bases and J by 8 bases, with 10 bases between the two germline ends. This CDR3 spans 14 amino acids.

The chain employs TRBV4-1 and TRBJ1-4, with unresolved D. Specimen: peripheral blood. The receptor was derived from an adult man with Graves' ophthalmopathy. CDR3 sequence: CASSQDSKDEKLFF. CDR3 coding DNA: TGCGCCAGCAGCCAAGATTCTAAGGACGAAAAACTGTTTTTT.